This T cell receptor beta chain was observed in a study of sequential checkpoint blockade in melanoma. The assay was immunoSEQ multiplex PCR, and TCRdb's table has in-frame clones only and misses some. The data contain 9,500 to 13,000 clones, about two thirds of them singletons. Specified treatment: randomized to nivolumab then ipilimumab (arm A) or the reverse (arm B). From germline, CDR1 is LGHNA and CDR2 YSLEER. The V end was cut by 0 bases, the J end by 6 bases, with 12 bases between. The CDR3 is made up of 16 amino acids. The sequencing here drew on CD8+ T cells sorted from blood (inferred from file names), taken from a patient given nivolumab and ipilimumab in sequence. The chain is built from TRBV4-3 and TRBJ1-6; D is perhaps TRBD1 (6 bases). This TCR was recovered from a human donor with melanoma. CDR3 sequence: CASSQDRGGGNSPLHF. The CDR3 DNA is TGCGCCAGCAGCCAAGATAGGGGGGGAGGTAATTCACCCCTCCACTTT.